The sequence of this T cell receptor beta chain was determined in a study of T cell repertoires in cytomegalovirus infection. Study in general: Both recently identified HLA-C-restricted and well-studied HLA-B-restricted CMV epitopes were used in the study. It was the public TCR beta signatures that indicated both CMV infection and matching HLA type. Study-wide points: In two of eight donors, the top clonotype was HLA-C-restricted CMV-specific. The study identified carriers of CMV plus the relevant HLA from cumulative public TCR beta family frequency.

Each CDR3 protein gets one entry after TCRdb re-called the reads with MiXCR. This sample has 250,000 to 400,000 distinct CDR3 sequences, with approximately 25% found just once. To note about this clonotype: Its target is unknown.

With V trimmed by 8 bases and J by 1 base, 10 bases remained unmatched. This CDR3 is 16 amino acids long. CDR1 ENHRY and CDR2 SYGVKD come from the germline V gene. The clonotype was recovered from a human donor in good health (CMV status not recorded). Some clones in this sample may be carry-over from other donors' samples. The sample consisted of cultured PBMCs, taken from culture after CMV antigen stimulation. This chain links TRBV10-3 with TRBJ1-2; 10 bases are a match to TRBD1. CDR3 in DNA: TGTGCCATCCGCAGTGTAGGGACAGGGGATAACTATGGCTACACCTTC. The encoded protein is CAIRSVGTGDNYGYTF.